Following are 12 T cell receptor beta chains from one sample sequenced in a study of blood T cell repertoires in COVID-19. Assay: immunoSEQ multiplex PCR; the TCRdb copy retains only in-frame clones and omits some. The sample shows 140,000 to 150,000 clones, roughly 76% of them seen only once. The sample comprised peripheral blood. The receptors were gathered from a human donor with acute or convalescent COVID-19. The donor label of this sample is uncertain.

The rearrangement links TRBV5-1 to TRBJ1-1, with TRBD1 identical over 9 bases. The germline CDR1 and CDR2 sequences are SGHRS and YFSETQ. The J segment lost 5 bases and the V segment lost 6 bases, leaving 17 bases of the junction unmatched. The CDR3 runs to 17 residues. The CDR3 DNA reads as TGCGCCAGCACCCTCACGGGGGACAGGGTGAGGGAGACTGAAGCTTTCTTT. Its protein product is CASTLTGDRVRETEAFF.

The chain employs TRBV9 and TRBJ1-1, with no clear D. Between the trimmed V and J ends, which lost 0 bases and 0 bases, there was a span of 9 bases. This CDR3 has 15 residues. Germline V gene lookup returns CDR1 SGDLS and CDR2 YYNGEE. CDR3 protein: CASSVDGEMNTEAFF. The DNA for the CDR3 is TGTGCCAGCAGCGTAGATGGAGAGATGAACACTGAAGCTTTCTTT.

This clone was observed once. The V gene is TRBV5-5, the J gene TRBJ2-7; no reliable D call. The V end lost 2 bases, the J end lost 3 bases, and 12 bases lay between the germline ends. Germline loops: CDR1 SGHKS, CDR2 YYEKEE (reference sequence). This CDR3 is 14 amino acids long. The CDR3: CASSFQRLIYEQYF. The CDR3 DNA follows: TGTGCCAGCAGCTTTCAGCGTCTGATCTACGAGCAGTACTTC.

J is TRBJ2-2 and V is TRBV27, with D maybe TRBD2 (6 bases). Trimming removed 1 base from V and 6 bases from J, with 12 bases in between. This CDR3 has 15 amino acids. CDR1 is MNHEY and CDR2 is SMNVEV in the germline V gene (reference sequence). The CDR3 nucleotides read TGTGCCAGCAGTTTATTCAAGGGAGGCCCCGGGGAGCTGTTTTTT. Protein sequence: CASSLFKGGPGELFF.

This chain joins TRBV5-6 and TRBJ2-2, with 9 bases that match TRBD1. The ends lost 5 bases at V and 1 base at J; junction bases unmatched: 6. In germline, CDR1 is SGHDT, CDR2 YYEEEE. The CDR3 has 16 amino acids. The CDR3 here is CASRLQGAGNTGELFF. The CDR3 DNA reads as TGTGCCAGCAGACTACAGGGGGCAGGGAACACCGGGGAGCTGTTTTTT.

V is TRBV18 and J is TRBJ1-1; D is ambiguous. Germline CDR1 and CDR2: KGHSH and LQKENI. The CDR3 is 14 residues long. V lost 2 bases and J 0 bases, leaving 7 bases between the germline ends. CDR3 amino acids: CASSPTGMNTEAFF. The CDR3 DNA sequence: TGTGCCAGCTCACCAACGGGGATGAACACTGAAGCTTTCTTT.

The chain carries TRBV6-5 and TRBJ2-7; D may be TRBD1 (6 bases). Germline CDR1 reads MNHEY; CDR2 reads SVGAGI. The V gene lost 5 bases and the J gene lost 2 bases, with 16 bases spanning the gap. The length of the CDR3 is 15 residues. The CDR3 DNA reads TGTGCCAGCAGTAGAACAGGGCTGGGAGCCTACGAGCAGTACGTC. Translation gives CASSRTGLGAYEQYV.

The DNA for the CDR3 is TGTGCCAGCAGGGGACTAGCGGCCTCCTACGAGCAGTACGTC. Translated: CASRGLAASYEQYV. V and J are TRBV6-5 and TRBJ2-7; 11 nucleotides line up with TRBD2. The CDR3 runs 14 residues. The V and J ends lost 6 bases and 0 bases, in that order; junction bases with no gene match: 1. The germline CDR1 and CDR2 sequences are MNHEY and SVGAGI.

The chain employs TRBV24-1 and TRBJ1-5; unclear D gene. There are 13 residues in the CDR3. Germline V lookup: CDR1 KGHDR, CDR2 SFDVKD. V lost 9 bases and J lost 0, with 8 bases in between. In DNA, the CDR3 is TGTGCCACCGGGCAGCCTAGCAATCAGCCCCAGCATTTT. This translates into CATGQPSNQPQHF.

This clone has just one count. The chain uses TRBV20-1 and TRBJ2-7, with TRBD1 identical over 9 bases. Losses at the gene ends were 3 bases for V and 3 bases for J; bases not matched to a gene: 3. The germline V gene encodes CDR1 DFQATT and CDR2 SNEGSKA (reference sequence). The CDR3 extends over 13 amino acids. CDR3 bases: TGCAGTGCTAGTCCGGACAGGGGCTACGAGCAGTACGTC. It is translated as CSASPDRGYEQYV.

The J gene is TRBJ1-2, the V gene TRBV5-4, with 7 positions matching TRBD1. J was trimmed by 3 bases and V by 6 bases; bases with no gene match: 14. Germline CDR1 is SGHNT and CDR2 is YYREEE (reference sequence). The CDR3 contains 16 residues. The DNA for the CDR3 is TGTGCCAGCACCCCTGGAGGGGGCGGGACAGACTATGGCTACACCTTC. Translation gives CASTPGGGGTDYGYTF.

The chain couples TRBV2 to TRBJ2-7; D is possibly TRBD2 (5 bases). V lost 3 bases and J lost 9, with 6 bases in between. CDR1 and CDR2 (germline): SNHLY, FYNNEI. The CDR3 totals 10 residues. The CDR3 is CASSEGRQYV. In DNA, the CDR3 is TGTGCCAGCAGTGAGGGGAGGCAGTACGTC.